This T cell receptor (beta chain) comes out of a study of Graves' ophthalmopathy and Graves' hyperthyroidism. Turning to the study itself: Prior to any treatment, peripheral blood was collected at the time of initial diagnosis.

CDR3 regions of TCR beta were amplified from RNA transcripts. HTBI primers were employed in first-round RT-PCR, then a second-round multiplex PCR followed. TCRdb used MiXCR to reprocess the multiplex PCR reads, holding one entry per CDR3 protein. This table has about 480,000 distinct CDR3 sequences, 13% to 15% appearing once. The CDR3 extends over 12 amino acids. In germline, CDR1 is SGHRS, CDR2 YFSETQ. V was trimmed by 0 bases and J by 10 bases, leaving 10 bases between them. If patients had other autoimmune diseases, uncontrolled infections, pregnancy or lactation, they were excluded. The chain carries TRBV5-1 and TRBJ1-1; weak D call: TRBD1 (5 bases). Sample: blood. The clonotype originates from a woman aged 25 to 39 with Graves' ophthalmopathy. CDR3 DNA sequence: TGCGCCAGCAGCTTGGGGGACGGTGGAGCTTTCTTT. Its protein product is CASSLGDGGAFF.